The rows below give T cell receptor beta chains drawn from one sample of a study of shared clonotypes between healthy human individuals. Sequencing used immunoSEQ multiplex PCR; TCRdb keeps in-frame clones, though not all of them. The sample includes around 2,100,000 clones, 85% to 95% of them seen just once. The sample comprised naive CD8+ T cells sorted from blood. These receptors all come from a man in his late teens or twenties in good health. Each CDR3 is given with its conserved first and last residue. D genes are given only for firm matches. Expanded clones are given a class, and other clones once, few, many or no size at all.

TGTGCCAGCACCCGGGGGAGTTTATATGGCTACACCTTC	CASTRGSLYGYTF	-	-	TRBV2	TRBJ1-2	13
TGTGCCAGTAGTATAGTTCCAGGGGGCGAGCAGTACTTC	CASSIVPGGEQYF	-	TRBD1	TRBV19	TRBJ2-7	13
TGTGCCAGCAGCGTAGGTGAAGGGATTAGAGACGGCTACACCTTC	CASSVGEGIRDGYTF	once	-	TRBV9	TRBJ1-2	15
TGTGCCAGCAGCTGGGACGGTCTCTACGAGCAGTACTTC	CASSWDGLYEQYF	-	-	TRBV7-9	TRBJ2-7	13
TGTGCCAGCGGGGTTAACTATGGCTACACCTTC	CASGVNYGYTF	-	-	TRBV6-6	TRBJ1-2	11
TGCGCCAGCAGCTCTTTAGCGGGAGGGTTCCACGAGCAGTACTTC	CASSSLAGGFHEQYF	-	TRBD2	TRBV5-1	TRBJ2-7	15
TGTGCCAGCAGTAGCGCCGACAGCCGAGCCTACGAGCAGTACTTC	CASSSADSRAYEQYF	-	-	TRBV6-6	TRBJ2-7	15
TGTGCCAGCAGCTTAGCACAGGGATCGACCTACGAGCAGTACTTC	CASSLAQGSTYEQYF	-	-	TRBV7-9	TRBJ2-7	15
TGTGCCAGCAGTTTAGGGACAGGCACTATGGACGAGCAGTACTTC	CASSLGTGTMDEQYF	-	TRBD1	TRBV27	TRBJ2-7	15
TGTGCCAGCAGCTTTCAGGGATACGAGCAGTACTTC	CASSFQGYEQYF	-	-	TRBV11-2	TRBJ2-7	12
TGTGCCACCAGCAGAGCTGGAAGGGAACCAGAAGCTTTCTTT	CATSRAGREPEAFF	-	-	TRBV15	TRBJ1-1	14
TGTGCTAGCAGCTTAAGACTGACTAGAACAGCCAAAAACATTCAGTACTTC	CASSLRLTRTAKNIQYF	-	-	TRBV7-7	TRBJ2-4	17
TGTTCCACAGGCTGGGAGCTTAATCAGCCCCAGCATTTT	CSTGWELNQPQHF	-	-	TRBV6-1	TRBJ1-5	13
TGTGCCTGGAGTGTAATAGCGGGGGGGCCCTACGAGCAGTACTTC	CAWSVIAGGPYEQYF	-	TRBD2	TRBV30	TRBJ2-7	15
TGTGCCAGCAGTGAAGCGGCGGGACAGGGGGACTACGAGCAGTACTTC	CASSEAAGQGDYEQYF	-	TRBD1	TRBV2	TRBJ2-7	16
TGTGCCAGCAGCTTCAGAGAAACCTACGAGCAGTACTTC	CASSFRETYEQYF	-	-	TRBV5-6	TRBJ2-7	13
TGTGCCAGCACTGAGACAGGGCCCCCCTCTGGGGCCAACGTCCTGACTTTC	CASTETGPPSGANVLTF	-	TRBD1	TRBV6-1	TRBJ2-6	17
TGTGCCAGCAGCGAGGGGATGGATACGCAGTATTTT	CASSEGMDTQYF	-	-	TRBV9	TRBJ2-3	12
TGCGCCAGCAGCCAAGTTTGGAATGAAAAACTGTTTTTT	CASSQVWNEKLFF	-	-	TRBV4-3	TRBJ1-4	13
TGTGCCAGCAGTTCCCTTCTAGCGGCCCAAGAGACCCAGTACTTC	CASSSLLAAQETQYF	-	TRBD2	TRBV27	TRBJ2-5	15
TGTGCCAGCAGTGAAAGCGACAATGAGCAGTTCTTC	CASSESDNEQFF	-	-	TRBV25-1	TRBJ2-1	12
TGTGCCAGCAGCTTATCGAGCGGGGCTGATGGGCAGTTCTTC	CASSLSSGADGQFF	once	TRBD2	TRBV11-1	TRBJ2-1	14
TGTGCCAGCAGTTCCCGTGGGGCGGGCCCGGATAGGGAGCAGTACTTC	CASSSRGAGPDREQYF	-	-	TRBV6-5	TRBJ2-7	16
TGTGCCAGCAGTAACGTGGCAGAGCCCCAGCATTTT	CASSNVAEPQHF	-	-	TRBV6-5	TRBJ1-5	12
TGTGCCAGCAGCGAGAGGACTGAATCCTACGAGCAGTACTTC	CASSERTESYEQYF	-	-	TRBV9	TRBJ2-7	14
TGTGCCAGCAGTTTATCACGGACAGATACGCAGTATTTT	CASSLSRTDTQYF	-	-	TRBV27	TRBJ2-3	13
TGTGCCAGCAGCCATGGGAGTGCGGGAGCATCCTACAATGAGCAGTTCTTC	CASSHGSAGASYNEQFF	-	TRBD2	TRBV11-2	TRBJ2-1	17
TGTGCCAGCAGCCTCGTGGGACAGGGATATTCGAACTATGGCTACACCTTC	CASSLVGQGYSNYGYTF	-	TRBD1	TRBV2	TRBJ1-2	17
TGTGCCTGGAGTGTAGTACAGGGGTTTGAAAAACTGTTTTTT	CAWSVVQGFEKLFF	-	TRBD1	TRBV30	TRBJ1-4	14
TGTGCCAGCAGTTTGGGCAGGGAGGCGCCGACCTACGAGCAGTACTTC	CASSLGREAPTYEQYF	-	-	TRBV28	TRBJ2-7	16
TGTGCCAGCATTTCCCGACAACCAAATTTCCGGGACAGGGGCGAGACCCAGTACTTC	CASISRQPNFRDRGETQYF	-	-	TRBV21-1	TRBJ2-5	19
TGTGCCAGCAGCTTATCTCAGGGGTGGGAGCTGTTTTTT	CASSLSQGWELFF	-	-	TRBV7-6	TRBJ2-2	13
TGTGCCAGCAGAGCAGGGTCCTACGAGCAGTACTTC	CASRAGSYEQYF	once	-	TRBV7-9	TRBJ2-7	12
TGCGCCAGCAGCCAAGGTTGGGGGACAGTGCACTACGAGCAGTACTTC	CASSQGWGTVHYEQYF	-	TRBD1	TRBV4-1	TRBJ2-7	16
TGTGCCAGCAGGCTCCAGGGGGACACTGAAGCTTTCTTT	CASRLQGDTEAFF	-	TRBD1	TRBV28	TRBJ1-1	13
TGCAGTGCTAGGACAGTGTCTGAAGCTTTCTTT	CSARTVSEAFF	-	-	TRBV20-1	TRBJ1-1	11